These T cell receptor beta chains were read from a single sample in a study of a mutant IDH1 vaccine in newly diagnosed glioma. Clones were sequenced by immunoSEQ multiplex PCR, and TCRdb holds only the in-frame ones, with some missing. The sample has tens of thousands of clones, 90% seen once. Antigens of these TCRs are unknown. The source material was PBMCs, sampled from a glioma patient whose treatment included an IDH1 peptide vaccine. Receptor source: a man between 18 and 35 years old with glioma. Both conserved end residues are part of each CDR3. The order of the fields is J gene, V gene, clone size, D gene, CDR3 protein, CDR3 DNA. A D gene is named only where the DNA matches it firmly. Clone size is given for some rows only: seen once, a few or many times, or a class if the clone is expanded.

TRBJ1-3 | TRBV6-1 | NA | NA | CASRSLGSGNTIYF | TGTGCCAGCAGGAGCCTCGGCTCTGGAAACACCATATATTTT
TRBJ1-5 | TRBV5-6 | NA | TRBD1 | CASSLSTGKQPQHF | TGTGCCAGCAGCTTGTCGACAGGGAAACAGCCCCAGCATTTT
TRBJ2-7 | TRBV2 | once | NA | CASRPIGTIYEQYF | TGTGCCAGCAGACCGATAGGGACAATCTACGAGCAGTACTTC
TRBJ2-7 | TRBV5-6 | few | NA | CASSLVVNHLYEQYF | TGTGCCAGCAGCTTGGTTGTGAATCACCTTTACGAGCAGTACTTC
TRBJ2-7 | TRBV5-4 | NA | TRBD2 | CASSTTSGRPSSYEQYF | TGTGCCAGCAGCACTACTAGCGGGAGGCCTTCCTCCTACGAGCAGTACTTC
TRBJ1-4 | TRBV28 | NA | NA | CASSRGQGPATNEKLFF | TGTGCCAGCAGCCGGGGACAAGGACCTGCAACTAATGAAAAACTGTTTTTT
TRBJ2-5 | TRBV7-2 | NA | TRBD1 | CASSPGTGATETQYF | TGTGCCAGCAGCCCCGGGACAGGGGCGACGGAGACCCAGTACTTC
TRBJ1-5 | TRBV11-2 | NA | NA | CASSLTTGGSQPQHF | TGTGCCAGCAGCTTAACTACGGGGGGCAGTCAGCCCCAGCATTTT
TRBJ2-4 | TRBV5-1 | NA | TRBD1 | CASSLGQGVRNIQYF | TGCGCCAGCAGCTTAGGACAGGGAGTTAGAAACATTCAGTACTTC
TRBJ2-7 | TRBV4-3 | NA | NA | CASSQDPIKGTAYEQYF | TGCGCCAGCAGCCAAGACCCCATAAAAGGCACCGCCTACGAGCAGTACTTC
TRBJ1-3 | TRBV29-1 | NA | NA | CSVEGNSGNTIYF | TGCAGCGTTGAGGGTAACTCTGGAAACACCATATATTTT
TRBJ1-4 | TRBV30 | once | NA | CAWGPGGGGEKLFF | TGTGCCTGGGGGCCGGGGGGAGGAGGCGAAAAACTGTTTTTT
TRBJ2-5 | TRBV7-2 | NA | TRBD2 | CASSPGDYGRETQYF | TGTGCCAGCAGCCCTGGGGACTATGGGAGGGAGACCCAGTACTTC
TRBJ1-2 | TRBV10-3 | NA | TRBD1 | CAISDPDRGLGYGYTF | TGTGCCATCAGTGACCCAGACAGGGGGCTTGGCTATGGCTACACCTTC
TRBJ1-1 | TRBV29-1 | NA | NA | CSGSRDRNTEAFF | TGCAGCGGTTCCAGGGATAGGAACACTGAAGCTTTCTTT
TRBJ2-3 | TRBV4-3 | NA | NA | CASSQDRQQTQYF | TGCGCCAGCAGCCAAGATCGTCAGCAGACGCAGTATTTT
TRBJ2-1 | TRBV7-9 | few | NA | CASSPSPYNEQFF | TGTGCCAGCAGCCCCAGCCCCTACAATGAGCAGTTCTTC
TRBJ2-5 | TRBV15 | NA | NA | CATSITAVQTETQYF | TGTGCCACCAGCATTACAGCGGTCCAAACGGAGACCCAGTACTTC
TRBJ2-2 | TRBV28 | NA | NA | CASSGGGTNTGELFF | TGTGCCAGCAGCGGCGGCGGTACGAACACCGGGGAGCTGTTTTTT
TRBJ1-3 | TRBV4-3 | NA | NA | CASSQVGTAGNTIYF | TGCGCCAGCAGCCAAGTCGGGACCGCTGGAAACACCATATATTTT
TRBJ2-4 | TRBV2 | NA | NA | CASSDLAKNIQYF | TGTGCCAGCTCAGACCTAGCCAAAAACATTCAGTACTTC
TRBJ2-5 | TRBV19 | NA | TRBD2 | CASSMRGRETQYF | TGTGCCAGTAGTATGCGCGGGAGAGAGACCCAGTACTTC
TRBJ1-6 | TRBV5-1 | NA | TRBD1 | CASTRGTGPSNSPLHF | TGCGCCAGCACCCGGGGGACAGGGCCTTCTAATTCACCCCTCCACTTT
TRBJ1-2 | TRBV6-6 | NA | NA | CASSPGWTEINYGYTF | TGTGCCAGCAGTCCGGGGTGGACAGAGATTAACTATGGCTACACCTTC
TRBJ2-2 | TRBV2 | NA | TRBD1 | CASSEGTGKRVLRGTGELFF | TGTGCCAGCAGTGAAGGGACAGGGAAGAGGGTGTTAAGGGGTACCGGGGAGCTGTTTTTT
TRBJ1-1 | TRBV30 | NA | NA | CAWSVLGNTEAFF | TGTGCCTGGAGTGTACTGGGGAACACTGAAGCTTTCTTT
TRBJ2-6 | TRBV4-2 | NA | NA | CASSQDRDHLPLTF | TGTGCCAGCAGCCAAGATCGGGACCATCTACCTCTGACTTTC
TRBJ1-5 | TRBV19 | NA | NA | CASSARSDSNQPQHF | TGTGCCAGTAGTGCCCGCAGCGATAGCAATCAGCCCCAGCATTTT
TRBJ2-7 | TRBV12-2 | NA | NA | CASPKSSGTEMRYEQYF | TGTGCAAGTCCCAAATCTTCCGGGACCGAGATGCGATACGAGCAGTACTTC